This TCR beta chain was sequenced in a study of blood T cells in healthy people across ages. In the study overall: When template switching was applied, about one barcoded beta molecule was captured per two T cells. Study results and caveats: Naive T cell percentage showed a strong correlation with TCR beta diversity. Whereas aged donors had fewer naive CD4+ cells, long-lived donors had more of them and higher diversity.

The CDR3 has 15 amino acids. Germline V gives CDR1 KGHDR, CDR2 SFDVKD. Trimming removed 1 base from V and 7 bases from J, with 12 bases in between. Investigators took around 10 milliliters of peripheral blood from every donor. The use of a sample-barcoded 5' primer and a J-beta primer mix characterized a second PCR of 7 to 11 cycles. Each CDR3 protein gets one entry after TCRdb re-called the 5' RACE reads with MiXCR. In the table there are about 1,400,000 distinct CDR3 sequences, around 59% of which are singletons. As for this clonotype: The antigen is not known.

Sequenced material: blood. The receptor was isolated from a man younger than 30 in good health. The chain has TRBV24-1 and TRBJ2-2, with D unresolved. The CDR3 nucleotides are TGTGCCACCAGTGATTTATCCGTAACAAGCGGGGAGCTGTTTTTT. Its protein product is CATSDLSVTSGELFF.